One and the same sample provided the 30 T cell receptor beta chains below, sequenced in a study of T cells in Graves' hyperthyroidism and ophthalmopathy. The CDR3 regions of TCR beta were amplified from RNA transcripts. Primed by the HTBI set, a first-round RT-PCR was run on the TCR CDR3. MiXCR, run by TCRdb on the multiplex PCR reads, gives a single entry per CDR3 protein. The sample has roughly 290,000 distinct CDR3 sequences; roughly 13% are singletons. Input material: blood. The receptor source for this set is a woman between 40 and 50 years old with Graves' hyperthyroidism.

About this clonotype itself: A read error may explain this, as a much larger clone is one base away. The chain joins TRBV3-1 to TRBJ2-7; D possibly matches TRBD1 or TRBD2 (6 bases each). Germline-derived CDR1 and CDR2 are LGHDT and YNNKEL (reference sequence). The CDR3 spans 14 residues. V was shortened by 1 base and J by 7 bases, with 14 bases between the two germline ends. CDR3 sequence (DNA): TGTGCCAGCAGCCAAGGGGGGCGCGGGGATGAGCAGTACTTC. Residues: CASSQGGRGDEQYF.

This chain connects TRBV7-9 to TRBJ2-1; 10 nucleotides agree with TRBD2. CDR1 is SEHNR, CDR2 FQNEAQ, per germline (reference sequence). After removal of 8 bases from V and 2 bases from J, the junction contained 6 bases not matched to a gene. The CDR3 runs to 15 residues. The CDR3, as DNA: TGTGCCAGCTCAAACGGACTAGCGGCCTACAATGAGCAGTTCTTC. Protein sequence: CASSNGLAAYNEQFF.

This clonotype showed up just a few times. The V call is TRBV4-1, the J call TRBJ2-1; no firm D call. The germline gives CDR1 MGHRA, CDR2 YSYEKL. The germline V and J ends were trimmed by 0 bases and 1 base, with 19 bases remaining between them. This CDR3 has 19 amino acids. The CDR3 loop is CASSQDRNFAGTSYNEQFF. Here the CDR3 DNA reads TGCGCCAGCAGCCAAGATAGGAATTTTGCCGGCACTTCCTACAATGAGCAGTTCTTC.

This clonotype came up many times. The CDR3 here is CASNRDGYNSPLHF. As DNA, the CDR3 is TGTGCCAGCAACCGGGACGGCTATAATTCACCCCTCCACTTT. The chain combines TRBV6-2 or TRBV6-3 with TRBJ1-6; a weak D match, TRBD1 (5 bases). The CDR3 spans 14 residues. Germline values: CDR1 MNHEY, CDR2 SVGEGT. Trimming took 7 bases from V and 3 from J, leaving 10 bases between them.

This chain joins TRBV2 and TRBJ1-6; unclear D gene. The CDR3 is 15 amino acids. The V and J ends lost 7 bases and 9 bases respectively, with 19 bases between them. Per germline, CDR1 SNHLY and CDR2 FYNNEI. The CDR3 bases are TGTGCCAGCAACCGGCGGGTAGGCTCAATTTCACCCCTCCACTTT. It is translated as CASNRRVGSISPLHF.

This clonotype was detected a few times. The chain couples TRBV10-2 to TRBJ1-6; D is unclear. Trimming removed 9 bases at V and 5 bases at J, with 14 bases between. CDR1 WSHSY and CDR2 SAAADI come from the germline V gene. CDR3 size: 14 residues. CDR3 nucleotides: TGCGCCAGTAGACTTGGACGGAATAATTCACCCCTCCACTTT. Encoded protein: CASRLGRNNSPLHF.

This clonotype was seen many times. The rearrangement links TRBV28 to TRBJ2-4; 7 bases agree with TRBD2. This CDR3 is 15 amino acids long. The V gene's germline CDR1 is MDHEN and CDR2 SYDVKM. V was pared by 6 bases and J by 5 bases, with 10 bases of the junction left unmatched. As DNA, the CDR3 is TGTGCCAGCAGCCGCACGGGGGGTGTCGAAAACATTCAGTACTTC. Translating it yields CASSRTGGVENIQYF.

This clonotype was seen many times. The rearrangement uses TRBV28 and TRBJ2-3; the D gene could be TRBD1 or TRBD2 (5 bases each). Between the trimmed V and J ends, which lost 5 bases and 4 bases, there was a span of 16 bases. The CDR3 contains 15 residues. The germline V gene encodes CDR1 MDHEN and CDR2 SYDVKM. The CDR3 reads CASSPGTRGSDTQYF. Here the CDR3 DNA reads TGTGCCAGCAGTCCCGGGACCCGAGGGTCAGATACGCAGTATTTT.

The rearrangement links TRBV20-1 to TRBJ2-2; D might be TRBD1 or TRBD2, each matching 5 bases. The germline gives CDR1 DFQATT, CDR2 SNEGSKA (reference sequence). The CDR3 runs to 14 residues. The V and J ends lost 5 bases and 6 bases respectively, with 16 bases between them. The CDR3 is CSAPSLGRAGELFF. CDR3 bases: TGCAGTGCTCCCTCTTTGGGACGGGCCGGGGAGCTGTTTTTT.

At least ten counts were recorded for this clonotype. This chain uses TRBV29-1 with TRBJ1-2; 8 bases are a match to TRBD1. Looked up from germline, CDR1 is SQVTM and CDR2 is ANQGSEA. The CDR3 runs to 12 residues. V was pared by 6 bases and J by 7 bases, with 7 bases of the junction left unmatched. This CDR3 reads CSVPQGAIGYTF. CDR3 nucleotides: TGCAGCGTGCCCCAGGGGGCCATTGGCTACACCTTC.

Only a few counts were recorded for this clonotype. The chain carries TRBV6-1 and TRBJ1-6; tentative D call: TRBD1 (5 bases). This CDR3 has 16 residues. V was trimmed by 4 bases and J by 7 bases, leaving 17 bases between them. Germline CDR1 MNHNS, CDR2 SASEGT. CDR3 in DNA: TGTGCCAGCAGTGGGTTCGGAGGAGGGGTGAATTCACCCCTCCACTTT. It is translated as CASSGFGGGVNSPLHF.

This clonotype was found many times. This chain connects TRBV3-1 to TRBJ2-2; maybe TRBD2 (5 bases). CDR3 length equals 15 residues. The germline V gene encodes CDR1 LGHDT and CDR2 YNNKEL (reference sequence). The V and J ends lost 3 bases and 2 bases respectively, with 10 bases between them. Written as DNA, the CDR3 is TGTGCCAGCAGCCAGTGGGCTAGCAACACCGGGGAGCTGTTTTTT. Translating it yields CASSQWASNTGELFF.

This clonotype was seen many times. The chain links TRBV7-2 to TRBJ2-3, with 10 bases aligning to TRBD2. The germline gives CDR1 SGHTA, CDR2 FQGNSA. This CDR3 has 14 amino acids. Trimming removed 0 bases from V and 9 bases from J; junction bases left unmatched: 3. The CDR3 coding sequence is TGTGCCAGCAGCTTAGCACTAGCGGGACGCACGCAGTATTTT. Protein product: CASSLALAGRTQYF.

Only a few counts were recorded for this clonotype. The V call is TRBV24-1, the J call TRBJ2-3; TRBD1 is a possible D gene (5 bases). The length of the CDR3 is 15 residues. Trimming cost V 2 bases and J 2 bases, with 10 bases left between them. Germline V CDR1 and CDR2: KGHDR, SFDVKD. The CDR3 sequence: CATSDSTVYTDTQYF. CDR3 coding DNA: TGTGCCACCAGTGATTCGACAGTTTACACAGATACGCAGTATTTT.

This clonotype was seen many times. The chain has TRBV7-9 and TRBJ1-2; D is possibly TRBD1 (5 bases). V lost 5 bases to trimming and J lost 4 bases, with 17 bases between them. The germline V gene has CDR1 SEHNR and CDR2 FQNEAQ (reference sequence). The CDR3 has 15 residues. CDR3 protein: CASSPGQLEIYGYTF. The CDR3 DNA sequence: TGTGCCAGCAGCCCAGGGCAGCTTGAGATCTATGGCTACACCTTC. The complete variable domain, with remaining parts taken from reference TRBV7-9 and TRBJ1-2, reads DTGVSQNPRHKITKRGQNVTFRCDPISEHNRLYWYRQTLGQGPEFLTYFQNEAQLEKSRLLSDRFSAERPKGSFSTLEIQRTEQGDSAMYLCASSPGQLEIYGYTFGSGTRLTVV.

The chain uses TRBV19 and TRBJ2-2, with a possible D match to TRBD1 (5 bases). V was cut by 6 bases and J by 3 bases, with 20 bases left in between. Germline V gene lookup returns CDR1 LNHDA and CDR2 SQIVND (reference sequence). This CDR3 has 17 amino acids. For the CDR3, the DNA is TGTGCCAGTAGACTCGGCTGGCAGGGCGCGGACACCGGGGAGCTGTTTTTT. The encoded protein is CASRLGWQGADTGELFF.

This clonotype was observed at least ten times. V gene TRBV13 combines with J gene TRBJ1-4; D remains unclear. V lost 0 bases to trimming and J lost 6 bases, with 8 bases between them. The CDR3 runs to 14 residues. Germline CDR1 and CDR2: PRHDT and FYEKMQ (reference sequence). In nucleotides, the CDR3 is TGTGCCAGCAGCTTAGGGGGAGGCGATGAAAAACTGTTTTTT. Protein product: CASSLGGGDEKLFF.

The chain recombines TRBV7-9 with TRBJ1-5, with TRBD1 as a possible D gene (6 bases). The germline V and J ends were trimmed by 4 bases and 1 base, with 23 bases remaining between them. Germline V CDR1 and CDR2: SEHNR, FQNEAQ (reference sequence). The CDR3 has 19 amino acids. The CDR3, as DNA: TGTGCCAGCAGCTCAACGATAGGGGGAAGTACCGAGAGCAATCAGCCCCAGCATTTT. Its protein is CASSSTIGGSTESNQPQHF.

There are a few counts of this clonotype. The genes are TRBV9 and TRBJ2-2; 11 nucleotides line up with TRBD2. The CDR3 is made up of 16 amino acids. Germline V CDR1 and CDR2: SGDLS, YYNGEE. After removal of 3 bases from V and 4 bases from J, the junction contained 5 bases not matched to a gene. The CDR3 reads CASSDTSGGPTGELFF. CDR3 in DNA: TGTGCCAGCAGCGATACTAGCGGGGGACCCACCGGGGAGCTGTTTTTT. Variable domain in full (rest from reference TRBV9 and TRBJ2-2): DSGVTQTPKHLITATGQRVTLRCSPRSGDLSVYWYQQSLDQGLQFLIQYYNGEERAKGNILERFSAQQFPDLHSELNLSSLELGDSALYFCASSDTSGGPTGELFFGEGSRLTVL.

This clonotype was seen a few times. The V and J genes are TRBV9 and TRBJ2-1, with a tentative D call TRBD1 (6 bases). Germline-derived CDR1 and CDR2 are SGDLS and YYNGEE. CDR3 length: 16 amino acids. Trimming pared 3 bases from V and 2 bases from J, leaving 15 bases between. CDR3: CASSATGTFTYNEQFF. The CDR3 nucleotides read TGTGCCAGCAGCGCTACAGGGACGTTCACCTACAATGAGCAGTTCTTC.

This clonotype was detected many times. This chain uses TRBV20-1 with TRBJ2-1; D unclear. The CDR3 contains 16 residues. Germline CDR1 and CDR2: DFQATT and SNEGSKA (reference sequence). The V and J ends lost 1 base and 0 bases respectively, with 13 bases between them. CDR3 sequence reads: CSARGQGVSSYNEQFF. The CDR3 DNA reads TGCAGTGCTAGAGGCCAAGGTGTTAGCTCCTACAATGAGCAGTTCTTC.

This clonotype was seen at least ten times. The rearrangement joins TRBV7-9 to TRBJ2-3; D may be TRBD2 (6 bases). The CDR3 has 14 residues. With 4 bases removed from V and 1 base from J, the gap between germline ends came to 9 bases. Germline loops: CDR1 SEHNR, CDR2 FQNEAQ (reference sequence). The DNA for the CDR3 is TGTGCCAGCAGCTCGGACTATCGCACAGATACGCAGTATTTT. This codes for CASSSDYRTDTQYF.

The chain combines TRBV27 with TRBJ1-2; TRBD1 is a possible D gene (5 bases). Germline assignment: CDR1 MNHEY and CDR2 SMNVEV (reference sequence). There are 18 residues in the CDR3. V was pared by 4 bases and J by 5 bases, with 26 bases between. Here the CDR3 DNA reads TGTGCCAGCAGTTGGGCGGGTGTTAGAGGGGAGGGAGCTTATGGCTACACCTTC. This sequence encodes CASSWAGVRGEGAYGYTF.

This clonotype was counted only a few times. The gene calls are TRBV6-5 and TRBJ2-7; 7 positions agree with TRBD2. This CDR3 has 17 residues. The germline gives CDR1 MNHEY, CDR2 SVGAGI. The ends lost 4 bases at V and 1 base at J; junction bases unmatched: 13. For the CDR3, the DNA is TGTGCCAGCAGTTCAGGGACTATCTTAGCGCGGTCCTACGAGCAGTACTTC. It codes for CASSSGTILARSYEQYF.

In this sample, this clonotype turned up many times. This chain uses TRBV7-2 with TRBJ2-7, with a tentative D call TRBD2 (7 bases). The CDR3 is 14 amino acids. Germline loops: CDR1 SGHTA, CDR2 FQGNSA. V lost 1 base and J lost 6, with 13 bases in between. The CDR3, as DNA: TGTGCCAGCAGCTTAGAAGGGGGGGGGGGCGAGCAGTACTTC. Translated: CASSLEGGGGEQYF.

CDR3 in DNA: TGTGCCAGCAGTACGGGACTAGCGGGAGTGGGAGGAGAGACCCAGTACTTC. As protein: CASSTGLAGVGGETQYF. The chain couples TRBV12-3 or TRBV12-4 to TRBJ2-5, with 14 bases that match TRBD2. V was clipped by 5 bases and J by 4 bases; unmatched bases: 9. This CDR3 is 17 amino acids long.

Many counts were recorded for this clonotype. J is TRBJ2-7 and V is TRBV11-1; 11 bases match TRBD1. V trimming: 5 bases; J trimming: 3 bases; junction bases outside the gene matches: 6. This CDR3 is 15 amino acids long. The germline gives CDR1 SGHAT, CDR2 FQDESV (reference sequence). In DNA, the CDR3 is TGTGCCAGCAGCCCGAGGACAGGGGGCGTCTACGAGCAGTACTTC. Translation gives CASSPRTGGVYEQYF.

This clonotype was recorded many times. The junction departs from germline at one end; a sequencing error may be responsible. The V call is TRBV7-9, the J call TRBJ2-7; no clear D gene. This CDR3 has 12 residues. Germline values: CDR1 SEHNR, CDR2 FQNEAQ (reference sequence). CDR3 bases: TGTGCCAGCAGTTTAGGGCAATACGAGCAGTACTTC. Translating it yields CASSLGQYEQYF.

The V and J genes are TRBV5-1 and TRBJ1-1; TRBD1 agrees at 7 bases. After removal of 5 bases from V and 6 bases from J, the junction contained 10 bases not matched to a gene. The CDR3 spans 14 residues. The V gene's germline CDR1 is SGHRS and CDR2 YFSETQ. This chain's CDR3 is CASRATGAGAEAFF. As DNA, the CDR3 is TGCGCCAGCAGAGCAACAGGGGCTGGGGCTGAAGCTTTCTTT.

At least ten counts were recorded for this clonotype. V is TRBV18 and J is TRBJ2-7, with a weak D call TRBD1 (5 bases). The CDR3 spans 14 residues. V lost 0 bases, J lost 6 bases, and 12 bases lay in between. CDR1 KGHSH and CDR2 LQKENI come from the germline V gene. CDR3 nucleotides: TGTGCCAGCTCACCACCGTGGGCAGGGTCCGAGCAGTACTTC. This sequence encodes CASSPPWAGSEQYF.